The 22 T cell receptor beta chains in this list originate from one sample, sequenced in a study of vaccination and CD4 T cells after COVID-19. Regarding treatment: roughly nine-day PBMC culture with coronavirus spike peptide pools or control peptides (ViraFEST assay). These CD4+ T cells came from an unexposed donor, sampled before the COVID-19 pandemic (2011-2018). No antigens are known for them. Cultured CD4+ T-cell DNA underwent Oncomine TCR Beta short-read sequencing. Each CDR3 protein gets one entry after TCRdb re-called the PCR reads with MiXCR. The data show approximately 7,000 distinct CDR3 sequences, roughly 30% seen once. The material sequenced was CD4+ T cells from blood, cultured in vitro. The receptor set was obtained from a human donor in good health.

The J gene is TRBJ1-2, the V gene TRBV12-3 or TRBV12-4; possibly TRBD1 for D (5 bases). This CDR3 is built from 17 residues. Trimming took off 4 bases at V and 1 base at J, with 19 bases between the two ends. The CDR3 DNA reads TGTGCCAGCAGTTCCCACACCCCCGGGGGATTTAACTATGGCTACACCTTC. This sequence encodes CASSSHTPGGFNYGYTF.

CDR3 sequence (DNA): TGTGCCAGCAGTTACGGACTAAGCGGGGATTATGAGCAGTTCTTC. Its translation: CASSYGLSGDYEQFF. V is TRBV7-9 and J is TRBJ2-1; 7 bases line up with TRBD2. Germline CDR1 is SEHNR and CDR2 is FQNEAQ (reference sequence). J lost 8 bases, V lost 6 bases, and 13 bases had no gene match. CDR3 length equals 15 residues.

This clonotype turned up a few times. The rearrangement links TRBV6-2 or TRBV6-3 to TRBJ1-5, with D uncertain. This CDR3 is built from 13 residues. The germline V and J ends were trimmed by 5 bases and 6 bases, with 11 bases remaining between them. CDR1 MNHEY and CDR2 SVGEGT come from the germline V gene. CDR3 sequence reads: CASSLDGFQPQHF. CDR3 DNA sequence: TGTGCCAGCAGTCTCGACGGGTTTCAGCCCCAGCATTTT.

This clonotype was counted between two and nine times. The J gene is TRBJ2-7, the V gene TRBV20-1; perhaps TRBD2 as D (6 bases). Germline V gene data show CDR1 as DFQATT and CDR2 as SNEGSKA (reference sequence). The length of the CDR3 is 12 residues. Trimming stripped 0 bases from V and 7 bases from J, with 10 bases between. CDR3 sequence: CSAREGLREQYF. CDR3 in DNA: TGCAGTGCTAGAGAAGGACTACGGGAGCAGTACTTC.

The rearrangement joins TRBV19 to TRBJ2-1; tentatively, D is TRBD1 (6 bases). From germline, CDR1 is LNHDA and CDR2 SQIVND (reference sequence). V lost 6 bases and J 4 bases, leaving 16 bases between the germline ends. This CDR3 has 15 residues. The CDR3 here is CASSDQQGRYNEQFF. Here the CDR3 DNA reads TGTGCCAGTAGCGACCAACAGGGAAGATACAATGAGCAGTTCTTC.

The rearrangement links TRBV28 to TRBJ2-6, with TRBD2 as a possible D gene (5 bases). V lost 2 bases, J lost 2 bases, and 10 bases lay in between. This CDR3 has 16 amino acids. Looked up from germline, CDR1 is MDHEN and CDR2 is SYDVKM. The CDR3 sequence is CASSLTSGAGANVLTF. For the CDR3, the DNA is TGTGCCAGCAGTTTAACCTCCGGGGCTGGGGCCAACGTCCTGACTTTC.

This clonotype was observed a few times. The chain links TRBV20-1 to TRBJ1-5; D remains unclear. This CDR3 region has 13 residues. Germline V gene data show CDR1 as DFQATT and CDR2 as SNEGSKA (reference sequence). Trimming shortened V by 5 bases and J by 8 bases, and 16 bases separated the two germline ends. CDR3 bases: TGCAGTGCTTCCCGCCCCGCCGGGGAGCCCCAGCATTTT. Encoded protein: CSASRPAGEPQHF.

V is TRBV12-3 or TRBV12-4 and J is TRBJ2-2; possible D gene TRBD1, 6 bases. V was cut by 0 bases and J by 7 bases, with 15 bases left in between. The CDR3 contains 16 residues. CDR3 nucleotides: TGTGCCAGCAGTTTAGCCAGGGGATTTGAGGACGGGGAGCTGTTTTTT. This translates into CASSLARGFEDGELFF.

In regard to this clonotype: Given the absence of the conserved phenylalanine or tryptophan at the CDR3 end, a read error is likely. The chain carries TRBV6-1 and TRBJ2-1; perhaps TRBD2 as D (6 bases). Trimming took 4 bases from V and 4 from J, leaving 14 bases between them. CDR3 size: 15 residues. Germline-derived CDR1 and CDR2 are MNHNS and SASEGT. In nucleotides, the CDR3 is TGTGCCAGCAGTGGTGCGCCTAGCGCGTACAATGAGCAGTTCTAC. Its translation: CASSGAPSAYNEQFY.

The sample holds a few counts of this clonotype. This chain connects TRBV9 to TRBJ2-3; TRBD2 aligns across 8 bases. Germline loops: CDR1 SGDLS, CDR2 YYNGEE. There are 16 residues in the CDR3. After removal of 4 bases from V and 0 bases from J, the junction contained 7 bases not matched to a gene. The CDR3, as DNA: TGTGCCAGCAGCAAAGCGGGGGCCCCTAGCACAGATACGCAGTATTTT. It translates to CASSKAGAPSTDTQYF.

The chain links TRBV19 to TRBJ2-5; 7 bases match TRBD1. CDR3 length: 14 amino acids. CDR1 and CDR2 from the germline V gene are LNHDA and SQIVND (reference sequence). Unmatched junction bases numbered 5, after V lost 5 bases and J lost 2 bases. CDR3 sequence (DNA): TGTGCCAGTAGTTCCGGGACAGTACAAGAGACCCAGTACTTC. Translation gives CASSSGTVQETQYF.

This clonotype was detected only a few times. The rearrangement joins TRBV5-1 to TRBJ2-7; the match to TRBD2 covers 8 bases. CDR3 length: 17 residues. CDR1 and CDR2 from the germline V gene are SGHRS and YFSETQ. V dropped 0 bases and J dropped 2; count of bases not matched to a gene: 10. The CDR3 DNA follows: TGCGCCAGCAGCTTGGAAGCGGGAGAGTGGCCCACCTACGAGCAGTACTTC. Translated: CASSLEAGEWPTYEQYF.

This rearrangement joins TRBV5-1 to TRBJ2-4; 7 nucleotides align to TRBD2. The CDR3 sequence is 14 residues long. Germline loops: CDR1 SGHRS, CDR2 YFSETQ. The ends lost 6 bases at V and 9 bases at J; junction bases unmatched: 12. The CDR3 protein is CASTGPGPGGIQYF. The CDR3 DNA follows: TGCGCCAGCACGGGGCCAGGGCCGGGGGGCATTCAGTACTTC.

The chain is built from TRBV5-4 and TRBJ2-5, with TRBD2 identical over 10 bases. The CDR3 loop spans 16 amino acids. CDR1 and CDR2 (germline): SGHNT, YYREEE (reference sequence). The junction had 6 bases not matched to a gene; V was cut back by 0 bases and J by 4 bases. The CDR3 DNA follows: TGTGCCAGCAGCTTGGAACCTAGCGGGGGCCTAGAGACCCAGTACTTC. Encoded protein: CASSLEPSGGLETQYF.

The chain is built from TRBV6-2 or TRBV6-3 and TRBJ1-1; D may be TRBD1 (5 bases). Trimming removed 6 bases at V and 8 bases at J, with 19 bases between. Germline V gene data show CDR1 as MNHEY and CDR2 as SVGEGT. This CDR3 has 14 residues. CDR3 bases: TGTGCCAGCAGCCCCTTCAGGGATTTACCCGAAGCTTTCTTT. Translation gives CASSPFRDLPEAFF.

This clonotype was observed a handful of times. The chain employs TRBV19 and TRBJ1-1; D unclear. V lost 8 bases and J lost 1, with 8 bases in between. This CDR3 is built from 12 residues. Germline CDR1 and CDR2: LNHDA and SQIVND (reference sequence). This chain's CDR3 is CASSLRNTEAFF. For the CDR3, the DNA is TGTGCCAGTTCTTTAAGGAACACTGAAGCTTTCTTT.

The chain joins TRBV20-1 to TRBJ2-1, with D perhaps TRBD2 (5 bases). The V and J ends lost 6 bases and 9 bases respectively, with 18 bases between them. This CDR3 comprises 13 residues. Germline assignment: CDR1 DFQATT and CDR2 SNEGSKA (reference sequence). The CDR3 here is CSARTRGFGEQFF. CDR3 DNA sequence: TGCAGTGCGAGGACTCGAGGTTTTGGTGAGCAGTTCTTC.

This clonotype was observed a few times. This chain uses TRBV7-2 with TRBJ2-7; possibly TRBD1 for D (6 bases). The V end lost 4 bases, the J end lost 5 bases, and 18 bases lay between the germline ends. The germline V gene encodes CDR1 SGHTA and CDR2 FQGNSA. The CDR3 covers 15 residues. This CDR3 reads CASSSGVSGAHEQYF. DNA of the CDR3: TGTGCCAGCAGCTCCGGCGTCTCAGGGGCCCACGAGCAGTACTTC.

The chain combines TRBV6-1 with TRBJ2-3; 12 nucleotides align to TRBD2. Germline V CDR1 and CDR2: MNHNS, SASEGT. The CDR3 is made up of 16 amino acids. The V and J ends lost 9 bases and 5 bases, in that order; junction bases with no gene match: 12. Here the CDR3 reads CASTPSSGGAGDTQYF. For the CDR3, the DNA is TGTGCCAGTACCCCTTCTAGCGGGGGGGCTGGAGATACGCAGTATTTT.

The chain recombines TRBV19 with TRBJ2-7; a weak D match, TRBD1 (6 bases). The CDR3 spans 15 residues. V dropped 3 bases and J dropped 4 bases, with 16 bases sitting between them. Germline V gives CDR1 LNHDA, CDR2 SQIVND (reference sequence). CDR3 bases: TGTGCCAGTAGTATGTCAGGACAGCCCCTATACGAGCAGTACTTC. Protein sequence: CASSMSGQPLYEQYF.

The chain combines TRBV6-1 with TRBJ2-3; TRBD2 agrees at 14 bases. Germline V gene sequence: CDR1 MNHNS, CDR2 SASEGT. V lost 3 bases, J lost 6 bases, and 5 bases stayed unmatched. The CDR3 sequence is 16 residues long. The CDR3 DNA sequence: TGTGCCAGCAGTGAGGGACTAGCGGGAGAGGGTGATACGCAGTATTTT. This encodes CASSEGLAGEGDTQYF.

The table lists this clonotype with a few counts. The V call is TRBV27, the J call TRBJ2-7, with D possibly matching TRBD1 (5 bases). The CDR3 length is 14 residues. The V end lost 3 bases, the J end lost 0 bases, and 9 bases lay between the germline ends. CDR1 is MNHEY, CDR2 SMNVEV, per germline (reference sequence). This CDR3 is CASSFSRVSYEQYF. The CDR3 DNA follows: TGTGCCAGCAGTTTCTCCAGGGTCTCCTACGAGCAGTACTTC.